This T cell receptor beta chain was profiled in a study of molecular identifiers for immune sequencing clone quantification. The sample holds a few counts of this clonotype. The CDR3 contains 16 residues. The V gene end was trimmed by 4 bases and the J gene end by 2 bases; junction bases not matched to a gene: 12. Germline CDR1 DFQATT, CDR2 SNEGSKA (reference sequence). As previously described, bulk TCR libraries were made using listed TCR primers. TCRdb ran MiXCR on the PCR reads and lists one entry per CDR3 protein. This sample yields under 650,000 distinct CDR3 sequences, of which roughly 21% are seen a single time; roughly 0.9% belongs to the top ten.

V gene TRBV20-1 combines with J gene TRBJ2-7; 9 nucleotides match TRBD2. This TCR derives from a human donor in good health. Some libraries in this study had Jurkat cell RNA spiked in. What was sequenced was naive CD8+ T cells from blood, with Jurkat cell RNA spiked in. The subset: FACS-sorted CD8+CD4-CCR7+CD45RA+ naive T cells. CDR3 in amino acids: CSAKDRQIAGAYEQYF. As DNA, the CDR3 is TGCAGTGCTAAGGACAGGCAGATAGCGGGAGCCTACGAGCAGTACTTC.